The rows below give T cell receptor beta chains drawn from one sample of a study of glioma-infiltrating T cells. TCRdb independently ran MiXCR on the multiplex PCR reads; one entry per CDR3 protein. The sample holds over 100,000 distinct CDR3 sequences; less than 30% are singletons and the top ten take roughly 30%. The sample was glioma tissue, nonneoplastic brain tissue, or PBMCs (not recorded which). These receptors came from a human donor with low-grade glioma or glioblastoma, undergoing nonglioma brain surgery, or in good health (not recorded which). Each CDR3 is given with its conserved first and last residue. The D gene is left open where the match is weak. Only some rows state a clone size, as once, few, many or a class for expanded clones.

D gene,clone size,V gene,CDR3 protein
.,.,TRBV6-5,CASSLPSTGSWDEQFF
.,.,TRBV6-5,CASSYDRTYEQYF
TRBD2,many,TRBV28,CASSFIRVAGVPYNEQFF
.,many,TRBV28,CASSFRGSLGDEQFF
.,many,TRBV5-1,CATNRDGTYEQYF
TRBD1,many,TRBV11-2,CASSSHGQGGDEQFF
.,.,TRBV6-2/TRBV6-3,CASSLQAHSNTRACF
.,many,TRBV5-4,CASSSRGALVNGYTF
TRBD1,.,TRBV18,CASSPKRDSYERYF
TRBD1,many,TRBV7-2,CASSSDRRNGYTF
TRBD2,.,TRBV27,CASNPGLAGGISTDTQYF
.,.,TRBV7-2,CARSRINSPLHF
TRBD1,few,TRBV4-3,CASSQDLGTEEKLFF
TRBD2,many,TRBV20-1,CSARGSGGAASTDTQYF
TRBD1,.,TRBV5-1,CASSLSPTGTGYGYTF
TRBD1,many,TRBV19,CASSEGTALNQPQHF
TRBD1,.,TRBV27,CASMTGCNQPQHF
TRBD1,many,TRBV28,CASSSPTGAYEQYF
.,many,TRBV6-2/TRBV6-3,CASSFDSISNTGELFF
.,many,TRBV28,CASSSRGGEQFF
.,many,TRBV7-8,CASSRFVYSNQPQHF
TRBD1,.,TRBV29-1,CSVGPVTGGLGAGNTIYF
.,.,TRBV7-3,CASSPGLSYGYTF
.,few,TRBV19,CASSIGPGGSYNEQFF
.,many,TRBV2,CASLEGGPYEQYF
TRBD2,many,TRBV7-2,CASSSGGTQYF
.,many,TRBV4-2,CASSQDYFGTNTEAFF
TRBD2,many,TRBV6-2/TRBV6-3,CASTYGGTGTGELFF
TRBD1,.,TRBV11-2,CASSWTGGVYEQYF
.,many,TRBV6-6,CASSYSRINYGYTF
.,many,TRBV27,CASSLLRGATYEQYF
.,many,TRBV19,CASSIDSGGNYGYTF
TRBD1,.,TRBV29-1,CSVSDRTSNQPQHF